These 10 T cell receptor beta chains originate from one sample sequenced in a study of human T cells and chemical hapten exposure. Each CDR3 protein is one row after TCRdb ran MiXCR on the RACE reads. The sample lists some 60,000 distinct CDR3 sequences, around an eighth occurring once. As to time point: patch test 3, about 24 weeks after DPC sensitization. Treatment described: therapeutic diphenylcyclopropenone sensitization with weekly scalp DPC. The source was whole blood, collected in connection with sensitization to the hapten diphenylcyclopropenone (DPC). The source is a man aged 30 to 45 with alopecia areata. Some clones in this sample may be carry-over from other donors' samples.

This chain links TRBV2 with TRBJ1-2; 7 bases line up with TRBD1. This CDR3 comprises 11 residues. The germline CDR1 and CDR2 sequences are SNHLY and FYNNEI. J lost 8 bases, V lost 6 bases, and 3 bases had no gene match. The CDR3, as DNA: TGTGCCAGCAGGACAGGGTGGGGCTACACCTTC. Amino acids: CASRTGWGYTF.

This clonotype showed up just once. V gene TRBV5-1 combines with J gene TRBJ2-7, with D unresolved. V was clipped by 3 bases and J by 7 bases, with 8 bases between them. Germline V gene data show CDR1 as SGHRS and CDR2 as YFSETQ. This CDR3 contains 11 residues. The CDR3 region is CASSSRDEQYF. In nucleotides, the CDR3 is TGCGCCAGCAGCTCTAGGGATGAGCAGTACTTC.

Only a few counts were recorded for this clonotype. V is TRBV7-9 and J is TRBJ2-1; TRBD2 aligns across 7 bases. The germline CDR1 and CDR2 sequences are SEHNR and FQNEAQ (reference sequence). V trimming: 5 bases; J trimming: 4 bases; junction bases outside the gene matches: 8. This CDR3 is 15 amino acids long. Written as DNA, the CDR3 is TGTGCCAGCAGCCTGGAAGCGGGGCCTTACAATGAGCAGTTCTTC. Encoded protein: CASSLEAGPYNEQFF.

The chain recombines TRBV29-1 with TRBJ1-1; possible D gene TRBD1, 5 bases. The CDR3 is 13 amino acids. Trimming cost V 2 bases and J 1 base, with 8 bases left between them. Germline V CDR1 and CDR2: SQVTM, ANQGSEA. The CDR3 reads CSVEQGQNTEAFF. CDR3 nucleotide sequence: TGCAGCGTTGAACAGGGCCAGAACACTGAAGCTTTCTTT.

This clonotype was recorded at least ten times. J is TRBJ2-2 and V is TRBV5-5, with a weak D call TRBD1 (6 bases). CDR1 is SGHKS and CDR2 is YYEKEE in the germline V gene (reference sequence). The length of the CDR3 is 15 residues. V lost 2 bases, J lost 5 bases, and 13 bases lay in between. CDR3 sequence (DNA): TGTGCCAGCAGCTTAACGACAGGTGGGACCGGGGAGCTGTTTTTT. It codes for CASSLTTGGTGELFF.

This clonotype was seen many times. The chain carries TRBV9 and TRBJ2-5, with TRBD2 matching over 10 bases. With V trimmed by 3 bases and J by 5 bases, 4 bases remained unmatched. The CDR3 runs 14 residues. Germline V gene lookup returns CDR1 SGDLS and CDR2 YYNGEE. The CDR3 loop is CASSAGLAAETQYF. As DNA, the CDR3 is TGTGCCAGCAGCGCCGGACTAGCGGCGGAGACCCAGTACTTC.

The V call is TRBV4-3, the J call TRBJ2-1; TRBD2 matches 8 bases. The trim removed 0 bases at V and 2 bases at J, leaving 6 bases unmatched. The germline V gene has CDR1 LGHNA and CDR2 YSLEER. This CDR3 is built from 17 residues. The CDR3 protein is CASSQEEMRGAYNEQFF. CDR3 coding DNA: TGCGCCAGCAGCCAAGAAGAGATGCGGGGGGCCTACAATGAGCAGTTCTTC.

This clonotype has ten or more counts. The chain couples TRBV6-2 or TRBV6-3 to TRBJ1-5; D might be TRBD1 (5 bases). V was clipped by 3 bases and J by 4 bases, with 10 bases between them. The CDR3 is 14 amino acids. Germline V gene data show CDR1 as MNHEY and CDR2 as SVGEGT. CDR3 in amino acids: CASSYGAQNQPQHF. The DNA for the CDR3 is TGTGCCAGCAGTTATGGGGCGCAGAATCAGCCCCAGCATTTT.

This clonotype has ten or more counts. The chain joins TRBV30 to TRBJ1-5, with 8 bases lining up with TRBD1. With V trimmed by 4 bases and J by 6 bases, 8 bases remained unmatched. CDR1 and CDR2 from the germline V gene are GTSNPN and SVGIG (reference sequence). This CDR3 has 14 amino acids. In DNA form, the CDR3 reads TGTGCCTGGAACGCAGGGGGCGCGCCTCAGCCCCAGCATTTT. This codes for CAWNAGGAPQPQHF.

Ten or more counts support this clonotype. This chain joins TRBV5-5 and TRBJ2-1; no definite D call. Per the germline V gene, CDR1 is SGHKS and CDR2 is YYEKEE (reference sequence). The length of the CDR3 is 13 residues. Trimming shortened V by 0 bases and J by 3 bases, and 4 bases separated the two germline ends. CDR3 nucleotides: TGTGCCAGCAGCTTGGGGAACTACAATGAGCAGTTCTTC. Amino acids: CASSLGNYNEQFF.